The table lists the clone carrying this T cell receptor (beta chain) with a count of one. Its antigen is unidentified. Method: immunoSEQ multiplex PCR; TCRdb's copy keeps in-frame clones and lacks some. The sample includes some 2.3 million clones, 85% to 95% of them seen just once. This entry comes from a study of shared clonotypes between healthy human individuals. The study's findings and limits: Since donors were few, the genetic and exposure-history diversity represented was limited.

The investigators split CD4+ cells into a CD45RA+ naive subset and a CD45RA-negative memory subset. The clonotype comes from a man aged 18 to 29 in good health. Some clones in this sample may be carry-over from other donors' samples. Sequencing was performed on naive CD4+ T cells from PBMCs. Subset specified: CD45RA+ positively selected.

The CDR3 DNA is TGTGCCAGCAGCCCCACAGGGGGCCGGGGAAACACCATATATTTT. Translating gives CASSPTGGRGNTIYF. The chain joins TRBV28 to TRBJ1-3; the match to TRBD1 covers 9 bases. The CDR3 spans 15 residues. CDR1 is MDHEN, CDR2 SYDVKM, per germline. J gave up 4 bases and V 6 bases, and 7 bases lay outside the gene matches. The full variable domain, completed using reference TRBV28 and TRBJ1-3, is DVKVTQSSRYLVKRTGEKVFLECVQDMDHENMFWYRQDPGLGLRLIYFSYDVKMKEKGDIPEGYSVSREKKERFSLILESASTNQTSMYLCASSPTGGRGNTIYFGEGSWLTVV.